Reported below is one T cell receptor (beta chain). The antigen is undetermined. This sample was included in a study of shared clonotypes between healthy human individuals. For the study at large: A donor's plate count was three for CD4 naive and three for CD4 memory; CD8 naive had two and CD8 memory one.

Using immunoSEQ multiplex PCR, the repertoire was profiled, and TCRdb retains in-frame clones only, with some absent. The sample consists of about 380,000 clones, about 96% of them appearing once. Overall study findings and caveats: With several donors compared, 4.5% to 6.5% of naive CD4 clonotypes were shared.

Germline V gives CDR1 SGHVS, CDR2 FQNEAQ. V was cut by 5 bases and J by 2 bases, with 19 bases left in between. The CDR3 consists of 16 residues. The clonotype originates from a man in his thirties or forties in good health. The rearrangement links TRBV7-8 to TRBJ2-7; D assignment may be TRBD1 or TRBD2 (6 bases each). The sequenced sample consisted of memory CD8+ T cells sorted from blood. Subset here: CD45RO+ cells pooled with CCR7-negative TemRA cells. Written as DNA, the CDR3 is TGTGCCAGCAGCCCGCAGGCTGGGGGGCTCCCCTACGAGCAGTACTTC. This gives the protein CASSPQAGGLPYEQYF.